Below are 23 T cell receptor beta chains sequenced from a single sample in a study of blood T cells in healthy people across ages (dated by TCRdb to about 2015). Library generation was performed with 5' RACE. TCRdb lists the instrument as Illumina HiSeq 2500. A second PCR of roughly 6 to 11 cycles was performed with a sample-barcoded 5' primer and a J-beta primer mix. TCRdb reprocessing: public reads trimmed at Q25 with fastp, clones called with MiXCR, in-frame beta chains kept. Duplicate CDR3 protein sequences are folded into a single record with the most common DNA and genes. For this sample there are fewer than 950,000 distinct CDR3 sequences; around 34% appear just once. About an eighth of the sample goes to the ten largest clones. Specimen: blood. The source of these receptors is a man aged 18 to 30 in good health.

This chain links TRBV4-3 with TRBJ2-7; D gene uncertain. The assigned J gene may be wrong: the sequence end matches TRBJ2-5 better. CDR3 length equals 13 residues. Germline V CDR1 and CDR2: LGHNA, YSLEER. CDR3 DNA sequence: TGCGCCAGCAGCCTACGGATTCGGGAGACCCAGTACTTC. Amino acids: CASSLRIRETQYF.

This clonotype has a handful of counts. The V gene is TRBV4-2, the J gene TRBJ2-3; 11 bases are a match to TRBD1. In germline, CDR1 is LGHNA, CDR2 YNFKEQ. The CDR3 is 17 residues long. With 0 bases clipped from V and 8 bases from J, the junction kept 10 bases outside the gene matches. The CDR3 region is CASSQEAWTGGYITQYF. Written as DNA, the CDR3 is TGTGCCAGCAGCCAAGAGGCTTGGACAGGGGGCTATATTACGCAGTATTTT.

This clonotype was observed a handful of times. The chain couples TRBV6-2 or TRBV6-3 to TRBJ1-1; unclear D gene. Per the germline V gene, CDR1 is MNHEY and CDR2 is SVGEGT. CDR3 length equals 13 residues. Trimming stripped 0 bases from V and 3 bases from J, with 5 bases between. This CDR3 reads CASSYSSDTEAFF. Here the CDR3 DNA reads TGTGCCAGCAGTTACTCGTCCGACACTGAAGCTTTCTTT.

This clonotype occurred many times. This chain links TRBV5-1 with TRBJ2-3, with TRBD2 matching over 8 bases. This CDR3 has 16 residues. From germline, CDR1 is SGHRS and CDR2 YFSETQ. V trimming: 4 bases; J trimming: 4 bases; junction bases outside the gene matches: 11. The CDR3 DNA is TGCGCCAGCAGCGAAGCCCGGGGGGGTGGCGCAGATACGCAGTATTTT. Its protein product is CASSEARGGGADTQYF.

The chain employs TRBV20-1 and TRBJ1-2; D is unresolved. The CDR3 extends over 15 amino acids. Germline V gene sequence: CDR1 DFQATT, CDR2 SNEGSKA (reference sequence). V gave up 0 bases and J gave up 5 bases, with 16 bases separating them. The CDR3 loop is CSARDFSQALYGYTF. Here the CDR3 DNA reads TGCAGTGCTAGAGATTTTTCGCAGGCTCTGTATGGCTACACCTTC.

To note about this clonotype: It may be a read error: a sequence one base away is much more abundant. The chain is built from TRBV7-9 and TRBJ2-1; D unclear. V lost 5 bases to trimming and J lost 10 bases, with 15 bases between them. Looked up from germline, CDR1 is SEHNR and CDR2 is FQNEAQ (reference sequence). The CDR3 runs to 13 residues. The CDR3 sequence is CASSMIQTYEQFF. For the CDR3, the DNA is TGTGCCAGCAGCATGATCCAGACCTACGAGCAGTTCTTC. The full variable domain, in which reference TRBV7-9 and TRBJ2-1 provide the parts outside the CDR3, is DTGVSQNPRHKITKRGQNVTFRCDPISEHNRLYWYRQTLGQGPEFLTYFQNEAQLEKSRLLSDRFSAERPKGSFSTLEIQRTEQGDSAMYLCASSMIQTYEQFFGPGTRLTVL.

The J gene is TRBJ1-2, the V gene TRBV20-1; no definite D call. Germline V gene lookup returns CDR1 DFQATT and CDR2 SNEGSKA (reference sequence). The CDR3 covers 14 residues. Trimming took off 0 bases at V and 6 bases at J, with 14 bases between the two ends. DNA of the CDR3: TGCAGTGCTAGAGAGGACGAGGGTTTTGATGGCTACACCTTC. It is translated as CSAREDEGFDGYTF.

This clonotype was detected a few times. The V gene is TRBV29-1, the J gene TRBJ2-6, with no clear D. The germline V gene encodes CDR1 SQVTM and CDR2 ANQGSEA. The CDR3 has 14 amino acids. V lost 5 bases and J 1 base, leaving 9 bases between the germline ends. The chain's CDR3 is CSVYDTSGANVLTF. The CDR3 region has the DNA TGCAGCGTTTACGACACTTCTGGGGCCAACGTCCTGACTTTC. Variable domain in full (rest from reference TRBV29-1 and TRBJ2-6): SAVISQKPSRDICQRGTSLTIQCQVDSQVTMMFWYRQQPGQSLTLIATANQGSEATYESGFVIDKFPISRPNLTFSTLTVSNMSPEDSSIYLCSVYDTSGANVLTFGAGSRLTVL.

This clonotype has only a few counts. The chain joins TRBV27 to TRBJ2-4; D call uncertain. The J call is doubtful: the DNA matches TRBJ2-5 better. The CDR3 covers 16 residues. CDR1 is MNHEY, CDR2 SMNVEV, per germline (reference sequence). The CDR3 region is CASSLGPPRMEETQYF. CDR3 coding DNA: TGTGCCAGCAGCCTCGGACCCCCGAGGATGGAAGAGACCCAGTACTTC.

This sequence joins TRBV12-3 or TRBV12-4 and TRBJ2-3; weak D call: TRBD2 (5 bases). The CDR3 runs to 13 residues. Trimming stripped 3 bases from V and 8 bases from J, with 12 bases between. The CDR3 DNA sequence: TGTGCCAGCAGTTTCGGCTTTCGGGGTACGCAGTATTTT. Amino acids: CASSFGFRGTQYF.

This clonotype showed up many times. The chain carries TRBV7-2 and TRBJ2-7; a weak D match, TRBD1 (6 bases). Germline CDR1 is SGHTA and CDR2 is FQGNSA. With 5 bases removed from V and 2 bases from J, the gap between germline ends came to 13 bases. The CDR3 totals 14 residues. CDR3 amino acids: CASSRITGTYEQYF. CDR3 bases: TGTGCCAGCAGCAGGATAACAGGGACCTACGAGCAGTACTTC.

This clonotype was counted at least ten times. V and J are TRBV6-5 and TRBJ2-1; D is undetermined. The CDR3 is made up of 14 amino acids. V lost 2 bases, J lost 0 bases, and 5 bases lay in between. Looked up from germline, CDR1 is MNHEY and CDR2 is SVGAGI. DNA of the CDR3: TGTGCCAGCAGTTACCAAAGCTCCTACAATGAGCAGTTCTTC. Translation: CASSYQSSYNEQFF.

The chain has TRBV9 and TRBJ1-1; 7 nucleotides match TRBD1. In germline, CDR1 is SGDLS, CDR2 YYNGEE. The CDR3 length is 13 residues. J was trimmed by 7 bases and V by 2 bases; bases with no gene match: 5. Written as DNA, the CDR3 is TGTGCCAGCAGCGTGGGGGGGGACAGTGAAGCTTTCTTT. It is translated as CASSVGGDSEAFF.

This clonotype has more than one count but fewer than ten. The chain employs TRBV24-1 and TRBJ2-3; the D is unclear. There are 13 residues in the CDR3. The germline gives CDR1 KGHDR, CDR2 SFDVKD. V gave up 8 bases and J gave up 3 bases, with 11 bases separating them. This CDR3 is CATKGRTTDTQYF. The DNA for the CDR3 is TGTGCCACCAAAGGCAGAACAACAGATACGCAGTATTTT.

The V and J genes are TRBV29-1 and TRBJ1-4; D is unresolved. CDR3 length: 14 residues. The germline V and J ends were trimmed by 4 bases and 0 bases, with 9 bases remaining between them. CDR1 is SQVTM, CDR2 ANQGSEA, per germline. The CDR3 loop is CSVAEEATNEKLFF. Here the CDR3 DNA reads TGCAGCGTTGCGGAGGAGGCAACTAATGAAAAACTGTTTTTT.

This sequence joins TRBV12-3 or TRBV12-4 and TRBJ2-7; D remains ambiguous. The CDR3 is made up of 13 amino acids. V was trimmed by 3 bases and J by 6 bases, leaving 12 bases between them. The DNA for the CDR3 is TGTGCCAGCAGTTTCGGGCGGATAGGCGAGCAGTACTTC. The encoded protein is CASSFGRIGEQYF.

To note about this clonotype: A much larger clone differs from this one at a single base, so this may be a read error. The J gene is TRBJ1-2, the V gene TRBV5-1; TRBD1 might be the D (5 bases). V lost 4 bases and J lost 7, with 8 bases in between. This CDR3 has 11 residues. Germline CDR1 SGHRS, CDR2 YFSETQ. CDR3 in DNA: TGCGCCAGCAGCCACAGGCGTGGCTACACCTTC. The encoded protein is CASSHRRGYTF.

For this clonotype: Given a much more abundant clone one base away, this may be a read error. The chain carries TRBV12-3 or TRBV12-4 and TRBJ2-1; 8 nucleotides line up with TRBD2. V shed 11 bases, J shed 6 bases, and the junction held 6 bases outside the gene matches. The CDR3 consists of 12 residues. CDR3 nucleotide sequence: TGTGCCGCCGGGACTAGAGGCAATGAGCAGTTCTTC. Protein sequence: CAAGTRGNEQFF.

The chain recombines TRBV5-1 with TRBJ2-2; no clear D gene. This CDR3 has 17 amino acids. The germline V and J ends were trimmed by 0 bases and 0 bases, with 12 bases remaining between them. Germline V gene sequence: CDR1 SGHRS, CDR2 YFSETQ. The CDR3 DNA sequence: TGCGCCAGCAGCTTGGGTGGCCGATCGTCGAACACCGGGGAGCTGTTTTTT. It is translated as CASSLGGRSSNTGELFF.

This clonotype was seen only a few times. The chain links TRBV9 to TRBJ2-3, with D possibly being TRBD1 (6 bases). The CDR3 runs 16 residues. The V end was cut by 0 bases, the J end by 1 base, with 12 bases between. Germline V gene data show CDR1 as SGDLS and CDR2 as YYNGEE. CDR3 loop: CASSVGGGSGTDTQYF. The CDR3 bases are TGTGCCAGCAGCGTAGGAGGGGGTAGCGGCACAGATACGCAGTATTTT.

This clonotype has more than one count but fewer than ten. V and J are TRBV6-5 and TRBJ2-7; 7 bases are shared with TRBD1. From germline, CDR1 is MNHEY and CDR2 SVGAGI. With 6 bases clipped from V and 4 bases from J, the junction kept 12 bases outside the gene matches. The CDR3 loop spans 15 amino acids. CDR3 protein: CASSLRQGESYEQYF. In DNA form, the CDR3 reads TGTGCCAGCAGCCTTCGACAGGGAGAATCGTACGAGCAGTACTTC.

This clonotype was counted a few times. One end of the junction is discordant with germline, which a read error may explain. This chain joins TRBV4-2 and TRBJ2-5; D might be TRBD2 (6 bases). Germline CDR1 LGHNA, CDR2 YNFKEQ. This CDR3 comprises 14 residues. CDR3 sequence (DNA): TGTGCCAGCACCCAAGGGAGGTTGGGGGAGACCCAGTACTTC. The encoded protein is CASTQGRLGETQYF.

A few counts support this clonotype. The chain joins TRBV10-3 to TRBJ1-2; perhaps TRBD1 as D (6 bases). V was shortened by 3 bases and J by 4 bases, with 15 bases between the two germline ends. Germline V gives CDR1 ENHRY, CDR2 SYGVKD. The CDR3 spans 15 residues. The chain's CDR3 is CAISESPRGPYGYTF. CDR3 coding DNA: TGTGCCATCAGTGAATCGCCCCGGGGGCCCTATGGCTACACCTTC.